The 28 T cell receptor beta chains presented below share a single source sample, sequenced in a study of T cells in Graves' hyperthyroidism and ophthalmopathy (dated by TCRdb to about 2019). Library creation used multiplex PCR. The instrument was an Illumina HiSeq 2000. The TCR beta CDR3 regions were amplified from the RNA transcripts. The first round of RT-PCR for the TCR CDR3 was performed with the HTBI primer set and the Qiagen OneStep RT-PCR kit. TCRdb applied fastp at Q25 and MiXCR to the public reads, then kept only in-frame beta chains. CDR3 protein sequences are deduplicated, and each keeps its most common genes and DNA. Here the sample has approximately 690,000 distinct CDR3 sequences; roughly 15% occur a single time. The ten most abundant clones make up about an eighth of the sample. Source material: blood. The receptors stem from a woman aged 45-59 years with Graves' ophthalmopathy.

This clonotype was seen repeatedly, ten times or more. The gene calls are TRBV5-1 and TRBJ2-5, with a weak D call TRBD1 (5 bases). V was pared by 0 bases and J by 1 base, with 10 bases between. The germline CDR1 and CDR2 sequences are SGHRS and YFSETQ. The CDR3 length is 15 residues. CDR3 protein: CASSLARVPQETQYF. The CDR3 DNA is TGCGCCAGCAGCTTGGCCAGGGTCCCCCAAGAGACCCAGTACTTC. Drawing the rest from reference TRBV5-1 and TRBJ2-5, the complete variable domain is KAGVTQTPRYLIKTRGQQVTLSCSPISGHRSVSWYQQTPGQGLQFLFEYFSETQRNKGNFPGRFSGRQFSNSRSEMNVSTLELGDSALYLCASSLARVPQETQYFGPGTRLLVL.

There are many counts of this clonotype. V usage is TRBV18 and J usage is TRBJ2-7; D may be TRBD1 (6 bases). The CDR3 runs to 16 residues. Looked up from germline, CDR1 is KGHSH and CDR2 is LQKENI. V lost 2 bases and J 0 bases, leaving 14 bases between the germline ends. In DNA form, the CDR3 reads TGTGCCAGCTCACCATTTTCGACAGGAAGCTCCTACGAGCAGTACTTC. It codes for CASSPFSTGSSYEQYF.

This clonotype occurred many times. The CDR3 DNA sequence: TGTGCCAGCAGCCCCCCGACAATAGATACGCAGTATTTT. It yields the protein CASSPPTIDTQYF. The rearrangement joins TRBV7-9 to TRBJ2-3; D is uncertain. The V end was cut by 5 bases, the J end by 5 bases, with 11 bases between. Germline V CDR1 and CDR2: SEHNR, FQNEAQ (reference sequence). This CDR3 has 13 amino acids.

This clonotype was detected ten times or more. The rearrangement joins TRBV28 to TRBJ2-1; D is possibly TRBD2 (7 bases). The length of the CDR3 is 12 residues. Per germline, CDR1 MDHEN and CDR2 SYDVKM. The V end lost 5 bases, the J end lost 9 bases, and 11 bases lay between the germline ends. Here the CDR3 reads CASSPRGAEQFF. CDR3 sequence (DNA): TGTGCCAGCAGTCCTCGGGGGGCTGAGCAGTTCTTC.

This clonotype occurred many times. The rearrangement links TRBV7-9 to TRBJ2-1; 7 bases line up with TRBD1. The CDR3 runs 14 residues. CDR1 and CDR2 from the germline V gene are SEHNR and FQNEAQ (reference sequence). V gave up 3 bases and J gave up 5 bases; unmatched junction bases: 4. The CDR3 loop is CASSLGQTDNEQFF. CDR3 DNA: TGTGCCAGCAGCTTGGGACAGACCGACAATGAGCAGTTCTTC. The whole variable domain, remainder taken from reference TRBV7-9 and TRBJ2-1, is DTGVSQNPRHKITKRGQNVTFRCDPISEHNRLYWYRQTLGQGPEFLTYFQNEAQLEKSRLLSDRFSAERPKGSFSTLEIQRTEQGDSAMYLCASSLGQTDNEQFFGPGTRLTVL.

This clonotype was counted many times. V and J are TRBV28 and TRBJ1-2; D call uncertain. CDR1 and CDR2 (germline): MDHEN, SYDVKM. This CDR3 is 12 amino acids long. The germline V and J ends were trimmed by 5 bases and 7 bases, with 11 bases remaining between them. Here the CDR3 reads CASSPLKGGYTF. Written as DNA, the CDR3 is TGTGCCAGCAGTCCGCTCAAGGGTGGCTACACCTTC.

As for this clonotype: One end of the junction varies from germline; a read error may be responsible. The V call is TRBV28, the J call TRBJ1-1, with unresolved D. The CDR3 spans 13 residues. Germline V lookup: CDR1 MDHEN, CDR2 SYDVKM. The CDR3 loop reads CASSAGLNTVAFF. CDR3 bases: TGTGCCAGCAGTGCAGGACTGAACACTGTAGCTTTCTTT.

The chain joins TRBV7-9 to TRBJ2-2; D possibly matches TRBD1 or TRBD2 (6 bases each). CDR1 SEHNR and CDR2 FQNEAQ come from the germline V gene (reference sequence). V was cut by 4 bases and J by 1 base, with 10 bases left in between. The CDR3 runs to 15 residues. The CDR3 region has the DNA TGTGCCAGCAGCTCAGGGGACTTGAACACCGGGGAGCTGTTTTTT. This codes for CASSSGDLNTGELFF.

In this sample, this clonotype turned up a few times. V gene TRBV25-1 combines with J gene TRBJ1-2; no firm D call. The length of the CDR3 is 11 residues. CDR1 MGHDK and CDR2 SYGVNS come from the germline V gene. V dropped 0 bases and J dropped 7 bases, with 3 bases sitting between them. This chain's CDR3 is CASSEYSGYTF. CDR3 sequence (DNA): TGTGCCAGCAGTGAATATAGTGGCTACACCTTC.

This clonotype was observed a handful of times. The DNA of the CDR3 is TGTGCCAGCCGTGGAGAGGGGGCCTCCTACAATGAGCAGTTCTTC. Its protein product is CASRGEGASYNEQFF. The gene calls are TRBV6-1 and TRBJ2-1; 7 bases fit TRBD1. The ends lost 8 bases at V and 0 bases at J; junction bases unmatched: 7. CDR3 length: 15 residues. Germline V gene data show CDR1 as MNHNS and CDR2 as SASEGT.

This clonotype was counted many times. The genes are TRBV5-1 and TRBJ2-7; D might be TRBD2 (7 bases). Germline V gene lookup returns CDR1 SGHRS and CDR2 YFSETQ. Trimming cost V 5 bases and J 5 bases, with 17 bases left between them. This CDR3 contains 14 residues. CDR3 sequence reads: CASSSVGGVDEQYF. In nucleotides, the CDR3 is TGCGCCAGCAGTTCGGTAGGGGGGGTCGACGAGCAGTACTTC.

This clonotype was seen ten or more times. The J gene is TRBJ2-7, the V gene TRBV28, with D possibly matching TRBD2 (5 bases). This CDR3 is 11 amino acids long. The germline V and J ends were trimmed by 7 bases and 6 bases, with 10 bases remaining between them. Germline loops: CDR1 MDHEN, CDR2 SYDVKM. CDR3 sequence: CASTGNREQYF. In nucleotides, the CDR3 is TGTGCCAGCACGGGGAATCGCGAGCAGTACTTC.

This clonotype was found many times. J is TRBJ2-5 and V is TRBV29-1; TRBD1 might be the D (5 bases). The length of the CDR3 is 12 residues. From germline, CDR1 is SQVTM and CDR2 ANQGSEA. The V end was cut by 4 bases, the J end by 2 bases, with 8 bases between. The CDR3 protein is CSVGQIQETQYF. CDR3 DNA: TGCAGCGTTGGACAGATACAAGAGACCCAGTACTTC.

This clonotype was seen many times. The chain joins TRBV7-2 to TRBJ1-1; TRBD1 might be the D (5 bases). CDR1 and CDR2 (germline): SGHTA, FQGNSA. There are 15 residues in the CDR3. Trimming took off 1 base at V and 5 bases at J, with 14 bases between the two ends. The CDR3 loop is CASSLDRGYSTEAFF. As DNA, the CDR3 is TGTGCCAGCAGCTTAGATCGGGGGTATTCGACTGAAGCTTTCTTT.

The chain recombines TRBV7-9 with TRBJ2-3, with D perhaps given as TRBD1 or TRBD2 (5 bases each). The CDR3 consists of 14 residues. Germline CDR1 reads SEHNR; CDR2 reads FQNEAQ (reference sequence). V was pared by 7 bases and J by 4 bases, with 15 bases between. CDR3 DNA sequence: TGTGCCAGCACCTGGGGGTCCCGGCCAGATACGCAGTATTTT. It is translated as CASTWGSRPDTQYF.

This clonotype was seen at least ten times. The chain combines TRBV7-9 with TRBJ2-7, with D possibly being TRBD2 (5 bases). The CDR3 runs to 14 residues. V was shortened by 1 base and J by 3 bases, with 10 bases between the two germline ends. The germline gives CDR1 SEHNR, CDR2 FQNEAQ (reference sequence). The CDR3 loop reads CASSLGEWGYEQYF. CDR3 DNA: TGTGCCAGCAGCTTAGGGGAGTGGGGCTACGAGCAGTACTTC.

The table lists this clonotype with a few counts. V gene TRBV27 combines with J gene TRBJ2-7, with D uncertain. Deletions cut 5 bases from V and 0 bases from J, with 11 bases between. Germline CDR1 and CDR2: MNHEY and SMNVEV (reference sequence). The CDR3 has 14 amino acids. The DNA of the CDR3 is TGTGCCAGCAGTCTTACTTACTCCTCCTACGAGCAGTACTTC. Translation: CASSLTYSSYEQYF.

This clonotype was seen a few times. CDR3 coding DNA: TGCAGTGCTAGAGAGTTAGCGGGAGGTACCTACAATGAGCAGTTCTTC. Its protein is CSARELAGGTYNEQFF. The chain employs TRBV20-1 and TRBJ2-1; 10 bases agree with TRBD2. V shed 0 bases and J 2 bases; nucleotides not matched to a gene: 4. There are 16 residues in the CDR3. CDR1 is DFQATT, CDR2 SNEGSKA, per germline (reference sequence).

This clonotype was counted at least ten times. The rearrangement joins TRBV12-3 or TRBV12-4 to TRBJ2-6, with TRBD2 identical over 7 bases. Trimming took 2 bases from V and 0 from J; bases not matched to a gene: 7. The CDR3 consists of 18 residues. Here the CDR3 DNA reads TGTGCCAGCAGTTTACGGCTAGCGGAGATCTCTGGGGCCAACGTCCTGACTTTC. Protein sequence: CASSLRLAEISGANVLTF.

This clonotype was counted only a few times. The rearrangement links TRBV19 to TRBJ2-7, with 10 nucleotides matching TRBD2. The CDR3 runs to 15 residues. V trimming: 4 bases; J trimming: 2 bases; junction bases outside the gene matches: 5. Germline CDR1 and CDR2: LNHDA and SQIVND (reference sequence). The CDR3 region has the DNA TGTGCCAGTAGTACTAGGACTAGCGGCACCTACGAGCAGTACTTC. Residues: CASSTRTSGTYEQYF.

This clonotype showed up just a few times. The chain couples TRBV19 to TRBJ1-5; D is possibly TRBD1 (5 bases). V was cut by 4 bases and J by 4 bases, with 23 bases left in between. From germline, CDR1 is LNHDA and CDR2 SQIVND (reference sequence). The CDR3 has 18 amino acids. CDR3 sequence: CASSRKTRGLGENQPQHF. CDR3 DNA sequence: TGTGCCAGTAGTAGAAAAACCCGGGGCTTAGGAGAGAATCAGCCCCAGCATTTT.

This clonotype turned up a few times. CDR3 residues: CASSLWQQGFDTQYF. The DNA of the CDR3 is TGTGCCAGCAGCTTATGGCAACAGGGTTTCGATACGCAGTATTTT. The chain employs TRBV7-3 and TRBJ2-3; possibly TRBD1 for D (6 bases). The length of the CDR3 is 15 residues. Trimming took 2 bases from V and 6 from J, leaving 15 bases between them. CDR1 and CDR2 (germline): SGHTA, FQGTGA.

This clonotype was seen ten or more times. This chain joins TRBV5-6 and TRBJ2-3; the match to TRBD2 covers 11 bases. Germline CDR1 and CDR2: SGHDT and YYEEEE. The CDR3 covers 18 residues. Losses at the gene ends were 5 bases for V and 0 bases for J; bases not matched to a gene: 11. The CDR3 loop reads CASRPWLRTSGSTDTQYF. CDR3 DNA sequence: TGTGCCAGCAGACCGTGGCTCCGGACTAGCGGGAGCACAGATACGCAGTATTTT.

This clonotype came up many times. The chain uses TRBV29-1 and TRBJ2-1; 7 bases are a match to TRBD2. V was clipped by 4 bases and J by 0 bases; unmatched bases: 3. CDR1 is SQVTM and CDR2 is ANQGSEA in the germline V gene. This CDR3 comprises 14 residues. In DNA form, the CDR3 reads TGCAGCGTTGCCGGGAGGCGCTCCTACAATGAGCAGTTCTTC. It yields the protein CSVAGRRSYNEQFF.

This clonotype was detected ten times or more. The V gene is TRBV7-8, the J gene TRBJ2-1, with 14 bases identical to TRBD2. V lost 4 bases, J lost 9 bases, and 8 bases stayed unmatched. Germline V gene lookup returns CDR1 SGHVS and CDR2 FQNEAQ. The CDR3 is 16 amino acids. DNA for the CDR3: TGTGCCAGCAGCTCCGCGGGACTAGCGGGAGTTGGTGAGCAGTTCTTC. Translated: CASSSAGLAGVGEQFF.

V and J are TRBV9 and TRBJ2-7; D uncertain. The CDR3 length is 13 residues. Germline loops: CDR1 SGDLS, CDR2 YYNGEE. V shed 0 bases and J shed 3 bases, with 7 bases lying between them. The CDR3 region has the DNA TGTGCCAGCAGCGTAGTACCTCACTACGAGCAGTACTTC. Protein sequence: CASSVVPHYEQYF.

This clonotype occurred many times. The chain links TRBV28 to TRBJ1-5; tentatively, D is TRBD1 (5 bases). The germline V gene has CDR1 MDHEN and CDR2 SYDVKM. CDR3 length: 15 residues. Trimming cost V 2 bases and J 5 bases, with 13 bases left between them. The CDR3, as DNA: TGTGCCAGCAGTTTAATTGGTGGCAGGGATCAGCCCCAGCATTTT. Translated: CASSLIGGRDQPQHF.

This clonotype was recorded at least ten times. CDR3 residues: CASRASDSYEQYF. DNA for the CDR3: TGTGCCAGCAGGGCTAGCGACTCCTACGAGCAGTACTTC. This chain uses TRBV7-3 with TRBJ2-7, with a tentative D call TRBD2 (6 bases). The V end was cut by 6 bases, the J end by 0 bases, with 9 bases between. Germline CDR1 SGHTA, CDR2 FQGTGA. The CDR3 runs to 13 residues.